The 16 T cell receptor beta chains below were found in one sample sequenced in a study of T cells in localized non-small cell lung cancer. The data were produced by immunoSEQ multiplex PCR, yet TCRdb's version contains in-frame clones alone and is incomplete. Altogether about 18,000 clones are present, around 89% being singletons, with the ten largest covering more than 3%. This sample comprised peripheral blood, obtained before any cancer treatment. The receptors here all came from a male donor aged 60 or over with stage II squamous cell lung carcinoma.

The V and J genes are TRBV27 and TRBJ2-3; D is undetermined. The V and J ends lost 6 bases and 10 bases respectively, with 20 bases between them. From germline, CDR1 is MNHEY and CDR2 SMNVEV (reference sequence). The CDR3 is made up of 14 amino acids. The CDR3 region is CASRPGKGSEPQYF. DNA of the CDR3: TGTGCCAGCAGGCCTGGGAAAGGGTCCGAGCCGCAGTATTTT.

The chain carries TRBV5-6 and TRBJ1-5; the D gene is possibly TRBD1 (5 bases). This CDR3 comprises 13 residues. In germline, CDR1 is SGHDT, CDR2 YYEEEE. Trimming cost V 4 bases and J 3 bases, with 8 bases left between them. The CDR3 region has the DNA TGTGCCAGCAGCCGGGGCCCCAATCAGCCCCAGCATTTT. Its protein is CASSRGPNQPQHF.

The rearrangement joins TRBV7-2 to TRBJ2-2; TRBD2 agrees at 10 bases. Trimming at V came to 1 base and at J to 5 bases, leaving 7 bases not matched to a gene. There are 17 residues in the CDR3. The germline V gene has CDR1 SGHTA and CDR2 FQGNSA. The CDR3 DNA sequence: TGTGCCAGCAGCTTAGTACCTAGCGGGAGAAGAACCGGGGAGCTGTTTTTT. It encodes CASSLVPSGRRTGELFF.

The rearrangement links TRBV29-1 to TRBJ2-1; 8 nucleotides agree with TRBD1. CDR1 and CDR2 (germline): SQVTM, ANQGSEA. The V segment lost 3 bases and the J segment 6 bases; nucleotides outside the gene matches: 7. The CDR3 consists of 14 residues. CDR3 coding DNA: TGCAGCGTTGACTCCCAGGGGGCGACCAATGAGCAGTTCTTC. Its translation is CSVDSQGATNEQFF.

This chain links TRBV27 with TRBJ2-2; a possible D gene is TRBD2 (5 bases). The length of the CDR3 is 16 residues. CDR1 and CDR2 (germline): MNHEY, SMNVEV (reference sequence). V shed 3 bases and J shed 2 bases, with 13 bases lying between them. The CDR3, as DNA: TGTGCCAGCAGTTTTAGGCTAGCACTAAACACCGGGGAGCTGTTTTTT. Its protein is CASSFRLALNTGELFF.

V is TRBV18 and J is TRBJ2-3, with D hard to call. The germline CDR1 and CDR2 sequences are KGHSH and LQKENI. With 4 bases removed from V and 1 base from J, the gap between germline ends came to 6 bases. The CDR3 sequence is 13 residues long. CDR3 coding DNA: TGTGCCAGCTCACTACCGGGCACAGATACGCAGTATTTT. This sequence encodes CASSLPGTDTQYF.

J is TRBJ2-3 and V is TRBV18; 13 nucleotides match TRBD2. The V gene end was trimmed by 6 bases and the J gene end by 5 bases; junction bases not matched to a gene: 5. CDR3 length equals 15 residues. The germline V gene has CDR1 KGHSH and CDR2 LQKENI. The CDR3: CASSPGLAGLDTQYF. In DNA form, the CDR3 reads TGTGCCAGCTCCCCGGGACTAGCGGGACTAGATACGCAGTATTTT. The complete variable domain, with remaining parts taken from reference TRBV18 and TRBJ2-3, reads NAGVMQNPRHLVRRRGQEARLRCSPMKGHSHVYWYRQLPEEGLKFMVYLQKENIIDESGMPKERFSAEFPKEGPSILRIQQVVRGDSAAYFCASSPGLAGLDTQYFGPGTRLTVL.

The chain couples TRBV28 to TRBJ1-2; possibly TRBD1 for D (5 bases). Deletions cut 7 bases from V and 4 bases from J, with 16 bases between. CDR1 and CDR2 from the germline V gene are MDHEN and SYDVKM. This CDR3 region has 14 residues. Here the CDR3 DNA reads TGTGCCAGCAATGCAGGGAGTTTGGGCTATGGCTACACCTTC. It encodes CASNAGSLGYGYTF.

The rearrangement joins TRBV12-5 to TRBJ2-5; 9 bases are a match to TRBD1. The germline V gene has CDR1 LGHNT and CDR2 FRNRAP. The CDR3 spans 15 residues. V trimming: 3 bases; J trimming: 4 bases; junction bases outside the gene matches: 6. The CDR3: CASGLGTGRIETQYF. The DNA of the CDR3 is TGTGCTAGTGGTTTAGGGACAGGGCGTATAGAGACCCAGTACTTC.

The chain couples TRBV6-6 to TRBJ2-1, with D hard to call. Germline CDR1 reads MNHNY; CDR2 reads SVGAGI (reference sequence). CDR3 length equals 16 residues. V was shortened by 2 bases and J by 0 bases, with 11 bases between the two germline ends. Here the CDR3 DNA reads TGTGCCAGCAGTTACCGGCGAGCGAGCTCCTACAATGAGCAGTTCTTC. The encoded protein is CASSYRRASSYNEQFF.

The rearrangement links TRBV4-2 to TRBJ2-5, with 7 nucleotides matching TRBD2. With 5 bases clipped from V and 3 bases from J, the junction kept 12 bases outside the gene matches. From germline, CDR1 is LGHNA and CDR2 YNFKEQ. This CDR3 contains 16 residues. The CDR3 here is CASSVGGSGLEETQYF. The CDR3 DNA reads TGTGCCAGCAGCGTCGGGGGTAGCGGGCTTGAAGAGACCCAGTACTTC.

The CDR3 is CASSLPYNEQFF. The CDR3 DNA follows: TGTGCCAGCAGTTTACCCTACAATGAGCAGTTCTTC. The V gene is TRBV28, the J gene TRBJ2-1, with D uncertain. CDR1 is MDHEN, CDR2 SYDVKM, per germline. The CDR3 runs to 12 residues. V gave up 2 bases and J gave up 2 bases, with 1 base separating them.

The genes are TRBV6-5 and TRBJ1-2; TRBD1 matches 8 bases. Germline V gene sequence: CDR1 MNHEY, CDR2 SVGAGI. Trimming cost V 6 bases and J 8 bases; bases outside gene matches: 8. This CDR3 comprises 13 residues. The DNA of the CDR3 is TGTGCCAGCAGCTGGGGACAGGAATTCGGCTACACCTTC. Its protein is CASSWGQEFGYTF.

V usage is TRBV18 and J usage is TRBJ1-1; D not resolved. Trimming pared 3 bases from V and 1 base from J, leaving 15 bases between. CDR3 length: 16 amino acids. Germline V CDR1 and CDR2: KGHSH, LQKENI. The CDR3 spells CASSPIPRLWNTEAFF. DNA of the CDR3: TGTGCCAGCTCACCTATACCCAGACTTTGGAACACTGAAGCTTTCTTT.

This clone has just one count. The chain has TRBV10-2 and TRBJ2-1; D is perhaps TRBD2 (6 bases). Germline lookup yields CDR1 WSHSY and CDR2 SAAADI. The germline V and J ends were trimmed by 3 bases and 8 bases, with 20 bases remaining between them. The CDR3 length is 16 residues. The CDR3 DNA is TGCGCCAGCAGTGATAGGGGATTGCGGGGTCGGGATGAGCAGTTCTTC. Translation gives CASSDRGLRGRDEQFF.

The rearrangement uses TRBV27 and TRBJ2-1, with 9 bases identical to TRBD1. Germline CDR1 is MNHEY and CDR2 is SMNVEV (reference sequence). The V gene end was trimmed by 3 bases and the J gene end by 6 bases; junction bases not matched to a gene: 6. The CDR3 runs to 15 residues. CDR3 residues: CASSLVGQGLNEQFF. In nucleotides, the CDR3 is TGTGCCAGCAGTTTGGTGGGACAGGGCCTCAATGAGCAGTTCTTC.